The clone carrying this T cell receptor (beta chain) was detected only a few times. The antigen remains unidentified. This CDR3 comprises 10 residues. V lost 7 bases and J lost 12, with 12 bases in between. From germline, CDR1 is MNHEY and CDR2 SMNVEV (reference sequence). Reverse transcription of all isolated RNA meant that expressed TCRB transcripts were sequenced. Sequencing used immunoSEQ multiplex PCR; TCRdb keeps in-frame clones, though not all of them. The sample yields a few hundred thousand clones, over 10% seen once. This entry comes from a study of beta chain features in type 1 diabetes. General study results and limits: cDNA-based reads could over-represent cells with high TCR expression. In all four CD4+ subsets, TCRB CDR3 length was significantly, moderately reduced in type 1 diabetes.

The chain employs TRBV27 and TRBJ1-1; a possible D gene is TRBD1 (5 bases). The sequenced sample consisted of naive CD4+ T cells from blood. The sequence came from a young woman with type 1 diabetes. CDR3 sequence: CASTFPGPFF. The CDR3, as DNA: TGTGCCAGCACATTCCCAGGGCCTTTCTTT.